The rows below give T cell receptor beta chains drawn from one sample of a study of blood T cell repertoires in COVID-19. Generated by immunoSEQ multiplex PCR, the TCRdb table keeps only in-frame clones and is missing some. The sample yields hundreds of thousands of clones, approximately 80% seen once. The sequenced material came from peripheral blood. The receptors were gathered from an elderly man with acute or convalescent COVID-19. Each CDR3 is given with its conserved first and last residue. The order of the fields is D gene, J gene, V gene, clone size, CDR3 DNA, CDR3 protein. D genes are given only for firm matches. For some rows the clone size is stated as once, few or many, or as a class when expanded; others skip it.

TRBD1,TRBJ1-2,TRBV4-1,.,TGCGCCAGCAGCCAAGATTCGGGACAGGGGCTTAACTATGGCTACACCTTC,CASSQDSGQGLNYGYTF
.,TRBJ2-7,TRBV6-5,.,TGTGCCAGCAGGGCTTGGGCAGCCTACGAGCAGTACTTC,CASRAWAAYEQYF
TRBD2,TRBJ2-1,TRBV5-4,few,TGTGCCAGCAGCCTAACTAGCGGGAGACAATTGGACAATGAGCAGTTCTTC,CASSLTSGRQLDNEQFF
.,TRBJ2-5,TRBV5-1,once,TGCGCCAGCAGCTTGGGGGCAGGGTATCCAGAGACCCAGTACTTC,CASSLGAGYPETQYF
TRBD1,TRBJ1-2,TRBV6-5,once,TGTGCCACCTGGGACAGGCACTTAGCTAACTATGGCTACACCTTC,CATWDRHLANYGYTF
TRBD1,TRBJ2-2,TRBV19,.,TGTGCCAGTAATCAGGGGGCCGCGAACACCGGGGAGCTGTTTTTT,CASNQGAANTGELFF
TRBD1,TRBJ1-6,TRBV3-1/TRBV3-2,.,TGTGCCAGCAGCCAGGGGGACAGGGGATCACCCCTCCACTTT,CASSQGDRGSPLHF
.,TRBJ1-5,TRBV3-1/TRBV3-2,.,TGTGCCAGCAGCCCCCGGGACTCCATAAAGCCCCAGCATTTT,CASSPRDSIKPQHF
.,TRBJ2-3,TRBV18,.,TGTGCCAGCTCCTCCCGGGGAGTGGGCGCAGATACGCAGTATTTT,CASSSRGVGADTQYF
TRBD1,TRBJ1-1,TRBV5-6,.,TGTGCCAGCAGGAAACAGGGGCCCTTGAACACTGAAGCTTTCTTT,CASRKQGPLNTEAFF
TRBD1,TRBJ1-5,TRBV5-1,.,TGCGCCAGCTCCCCGGGGGACAGTGTCAATCAGCCCCAGCATTTT,CASSPGDSVNQPQHF
.,TRBJ1-6,TRBV12-3/TRBV12-4,.,TGTGCCAGCAGTTTGCAGGGCACTTCACCCCTCCACTTT,CASSLQGTSPLHF
.,TRBJ1-6,TRBV24-1,.,TGTGCCACCAGTGATAACCAAGGGGCCCTCCACTTT,CATSDNQGALHF
.,TRBJ1-1,TRBV15,.,TGTGCCACCAGCAGAGATAGGGGAGAAGCTTTCTTT,CATSRDRGEAFF
.,TRBJ2-7,TRBV3-1/TRBV3-2,.,TGTGCCAGCAGCCAAGAGTACCAGCGGGAGCAGTACTTC,CASSQEYQREQYF
.,TRBJ1-5,TRBV4-1,.,TGCGCCAGCAGCCAAGAGAGACAGGCGTATCAGCCCCAGCATTTT,CASSQERQAYQPQHF
TRBD1,TRBJ2-5,TRBV30,.,TGTGCCTGCCGGGACAGGCTAGGGGAGACCCAGTACTTC,CACRDRLGETQYF
.,TRBJ1-2,TRBV7-9,.,TGTGCCAGCAGCACACAGACAAAACACTATGGCTACACCTTC,CASSTQTKHYGYTF
.,TRBJ1-6,TRBV12-5,.,TGTGCTAGTTCGGGGGGGGGCTGGAATTCACCCCTCCACTTT,CASSGGGWNSPLHF
.,TRBJ2-7,TRBV3-1/TRBV3-2,.,TGTGCCAGCAGCCAAGGAAAACTCCCCCGGCAGTACTTC,CASSQGKLPRQYF
.,TRBJ2-7,TRBV10-3,.,TGTGCCATCAGTGAACTGAAGACAGGCGCACTGGCTACCGAGCAGTACTTC,CAISELKTGALATEQYF
.,TRBJ2-1,TRBV29-1,.,TGCAGCGTTGAAGGACCTTTTATGGACCTCTGGGGGCTCAATGAGCAGTTCTTC,CSVEGPFMDLWGLNEQFF
TRBD1,TRBJ2-7,TRBV24-1,.,TGTGCCACCAGTGATCCCCGGGACAGGGCCTACGAGCAGTACTTC,CATSDPRDRAYEQYF
.,TRBJ1-4,TRBV5-1,.,TGCGCCAGCAGCTTGGCCCCGGGGGGGGAAAAACTGTTTTTT,CASSLAPGGEKLFF
.,TRBJ1-6,TRBV12-3/TRBV12-4,.,TGTGCCAGCAGACAACAGGGAGATTCACCCCTCCACTTT,CASRQQGDSPLHF
TRBD1,TRBJ2-1,TRBV7-3,.,TGTGCCAGCAGCTTACGACGAGGGGGCTTCTACAATGAGCAGTTCTTC,CASSLRRGGFYNEQFF
TRBD1,TRBJ1-6,TRBV9,.,TGTGCCAGCAGCGCCCCCGAGGGACAGGGGAGTTCACCCCTCCACTTT,CASSAPEGQGSSPLHF
.,TRBJ1-6,TRBV6-5,.,TGTGCCAGCAGTTACGCGGGACCGCTTGACTACCTCCACTTT,CASSYAGPLDYLHF
TRBD1,TRBJ2-1,TRBV2,once,TGTGCCAGCAGTGAGACAGGGAACTCCTACAATGAGCAGTTCTTC,CASSETGNSYNEQFF
.,TRBJ1-1,TRBV3-1/TRBV3-2,.,TGTGCCAGCAGCCAAGTAATTGGAGGGTCCACTGAAGCTTTCTTT,CASSQVIGGSTEAFF
.,TRBJ2-3,TRBV2,.,TGTGCCAGCAGTGAATCTGATACGCAGTATTTT,CASSESDTQYF
TRBD1,TRBJ1-2,TRBV3-1/TRBV3-2,.,TGTGCCAGCAGCCCAGGGACAGCTGGCTACACCTTC,CASSPGTAGYTF
TRBD2,TRBJ2-1,TRBV3-1/TRBV3-2,.,TGTGCCAGCAGCTTTAGCGGGAGCTCCTACAATGAGCAGTTCTTC,CASSFSGSSYNEQFF
.,TRBJ2-3,TRBV19,once,TGTGCCAGTAGTCACCCGGACTTCCCCGCAGATACGCAGTATTTT,CASSHPDFPADTQYF
.,TRBJ1-2,TRBV7-2,.,TGTGCCAGCAGCTTATCGAGTATAGGAGGGAACTATGGCTACACCTTC,CASSLSSIGGNYGYTF
TRBD1,TRBJ1-6,TRBV5-1,once,TGCGCCAGCAGCTCCGGGACAGGGTACGGATCACCCCTCCACTTT,CASSSGTGYGSPLHF
.,TRBJ2-1,TRBV11-3,.,TGTGCCAGCAGCACGAGGGGGAGCTCCTACAATGAGCAGTTCTTC,CASSTRGSSYNEQFF
.,TRBJ1-4,TRBV25-1,.,TGTGCCAGCAGTGACCCACAGGGATGGAATGAAAAACTGTTTTTT,CASSDPQGWNEKLFF
.,TRBJ1-2,TRBV19,.,TGTGCCAGTAGTACTTACCGGACTTCCGGCTACACCTTC,CASSTYRTSGYTF
.,TRBJ1-4,TRBV6-5,.,TGTGCCAGCAGGGTCCGGGGGGGTGGTAATGAAAAACTGTTTTTT,CASRVRGGGNEKLFF
.,TRBJ2-3,TRBV11-2,.,TGTGCCAGCAGCTTAGACAGGGGTACAGATACGCAGTATTTT,CASSLDRGTDTQYF
TRBD1,TRBJ1-1,TRBV11-2,.,TGTGCCAGCAGCTTAAGTCAGGGGGTGAATGTTCGAGCTTTCTTT,CASSLSQGVNVRAFF
TRBD1,TRBJ2-7,TRBV7-9,once,TGTGCCAGCAGCCAGACAGGGGGCGAGTTCTACGAGCAGTACTTC,CASSQTGGEFYEQYF
TRBD2,TRBJ2-2,TRBV28,.,TGTGCCAGCAGTTCCGGATCGACTAGCGGGAACACCGGGGAGCTGTTTTTT,CASSSGSTSGNTGELFF
TRBD2,TRBJ2-7,TRBV27,.,TGTGCCAGCACCCAGACCGGGACTAGCGGGGGGATCCACGAGCAGTACTTC,CASTQTGTSGGIHEQYF
TRBD1,TRBJ2-3,TRBV2,.,TGTGCCAGCAAGGAATGGACAGGCCCCACAGATACGCAGTATTTT,CASKEWTGPTDTQYF
.,TRBJ2-1,TRBV7-9,.,TGTGCCAGCAGCCCGTACCCGAGCTCCTACAATGAGCAGTTCTTC,CASSPYPSSYNEQFF
TRBD1,TRBJ1-6,TRBV19,.,TGTGCCAGTAGTATATCGACAGGGGGCCCTCCTGGTAATTCACCCCTCCACTTT,CASSISTGGPPGNSPLHF
.,TRBJ2-2,TRBV19,.,TGTGCCAGTAGTATAGGAGGGGGTACGAACACCGGGGAGCTGTTTTTT,CASSIGGGTNTGELFF
.,TRBJ2-2,TRBV4-1,.,TGCGCCAGCAGGAGGAGCACCGGGGAGCTGTTTTTT,CASRRSTGELFF
TRBD1,TRBJ2-2,TRBV7-7,.,TGTGCCAGCAGCTTGCCCGGACAGGGTACCGGGGAGCTGTTTTTT,CASSLPGQGTGELFF
.,TRBJ1-6,TRBV6-5,few,TGTGCCAGCCGGGGTCACAGTAATTCACCCCTCCACTTT,CASRGHSNSPLHF